These 19 T cell receptor beta chains came from one sample sequenced in a study of OX40 agonist ivuxolimab in advanced cancers. Sequenced by immunoSEQ multiplex PCR; TCRdb stores in-frame clones only, minus some. The data show roughly 80,000 clones, with 87% seen just once and 0.32% held by the top ten. Source: CD4+ or CD8+ T cells sorted from blood, taken in a trial of the OX40 agonist ivuxolimab. The receptors shown here come from an adult with an advanced solid tumor such as melanoma, head and neck, liver or kidney cancer.

The chain combines TRBV11-1 with TRBJ2-3; 12 bases line up with TRBD1. V was clipped by 5 bases and J by 4 bases; unmatched bases: 4. The CDR3 runs to 15 residues. Germline assignment: CDR1 SGHAT and CDR2 FQDESV (reference sequence). CDR3 sequence reads: CASSLGTGGADTQYF. The CDR3, as DNA: TGTGCCAGCAGCCTAGGGACAGGGGGCGCAGATACGCAGTATTTT.

This rearrangement joins TRBV2 to TRBJ2-7; 9 positions match TRBD1. The germline V gene has CDR1 SNHLY and CDR2 FYNNEI. The length of the CDR3 is 12 residues. V shed 6 bases, J shed 5 bases, and the junction held 2 bases outside the gene matches. CDR3 sequence reads: CASRRTGDEQYF. The CDR3 bases are TGTGCCAGCAGGCGGACAGGGGACGAGCAGTACTTC.

The chain joins TRBV7-8 to TRBJ1-5; tentative D call: TRBD1 (5 bases). In germline, CDR1 is SGHVS, CDR2 FQNEAQ. V shed 0 bases and J shed 6 bases, with 12 bases lying between them. This CDR3 comprises 15 residues. CDR3 region: CASSLAGGGSQPQHF. The CDR3 DNA sequence: TGTGCCAGCAGCTTAGCTGGGGGGGGTAGTCAGCCCCAGCATTTT.

V is TRBV6-1 and J is TRBJ2-3; 9 nucleotides align to TRBD2. Germline CDR1 MNHNS, CDR2 SASEGT. With V trimmed by 3 bases and J by 4 bases, 14 bases remained unmatched. The CDR3 runs to 18 residues. CDR3 DNA sequence: TGTGCCAGCAGTGACCGTAGCGGGAGTAAAGGGGTGGCAGATACGCAGTATTTT. Encoded protein: CASSDRSGSKGVADTQYF.

J is TRBJ2-7 and V is TRBV7-2, with TRBD2 matching over 8 bases. The CDR3 consists of 15 residues. Trimming removed 7 bases from V and 2 bases from J; junction bases left unmatched: 10. CDR1 is SGHTA, CDR2 FQGNSA, per germline. The CDR3: CASTQPGLGTYEQYF. CDR3 sequence (DNA): TGTGCCAGCACCCAACCGGGACTAGGGACCTACGAGCAGTACTTC. Filled out from reference TRBV7-2 and TRBJ2-7, the complete variable domain reads GAGVSQSPSNKVTEKGKDVELRCDPISGHTALYWYRQSLGQGLEFLIYFQGNSAPDKSGLPSDRFSAERTGGSVSTLTIQRTQQEDSAVYLCASTQPGLGTYEQYFGPGTRLTVT.

The J gene is TRBJ1-5, the V gene TRBV7-8; D unclear. Germline assignment: CDR1 SGHVS and CDR2 FQNEAQ. V lost 5 bases, J lost 5 bases, and 13 bases lay in between. The CDR3 is 14 amino acids. CDR3 loop: CASSGPGAYQPQHF. CDR3 sequence (DNA): TGTGCCAGCAGCGGACCGGGAGCCTATCAGCCCCAGCATTTT.

As DNA, the CDR3 is TGTGCCAGCAATCCACAGGGTATAGATAATTCACCCCTCCACTTT. Translated, it gives CASNPQGIDNSPLHF. This chain uses TRBV6-1 with TRBJ1-6; D is possibly TRBD1 (6 bases). The CDR3 has 15 residues. V was cut by 7 bases and J by 5 bases, with 15 bases left in between. Germline V gives CDR1 MNHNS, CDR2 SASEGT.

The chain joins TRBV7-8 to TRBJ2-1, with D perhaps TRBD1 (6 bases). The CDR3 is made up of 15 amino acids. CDR1 is SGHVS and CDR2 is FQNEAQ in the germline V gene. Trimming took 5 bases from V and 2 from J, leaving 13 bases between them. The CDR3 sequence is CASSPSRGPYNEQFF. The CDR3 nucleotides read TGTGCCAGCAGCCCGAGCAGGGGCCCCTACAATGAGCAGTTCTTC. Together with reference TRBV7-8 and TRBJ2-1, the CDR3 gives the full variable domain: GAGVSQSPRYKVAKRGQDVALRCDPISGHVSLFWYQQALGQGPEFLTYFQNEAQLDKSGLPSDRFFAERPEGSVSTLKIQRTQQEDSAVYLCASSPSRGPYNEQFFGPGTRLTVL.

The chain employs TRBV7-3 and TRBJ1-1; 8 bases map to TRBD1. CDR1 and CDR2 (germline): SGHTA, FQGTGA. The length of the CDR3 is 15 residues. Unmatched junction bases numbered 9, after V lost 5 bases and J lost 4 bases. CDR3 amino acids: CASSRAGQGGTEAFF. As DNA, the CDR3 is TGTGCCAGCAGCAGAGCCGGACAGGGTGGCACTGAAGCTTTCTTT.

V is TRBV7-9 and J is TRBJ1-4, with D perhaps matching TRBD1 (6 bases). Germline V gene lookup returns CDR1 SEHNR and CDR2 FQNEAQ (reference sequence). This CDR3 is 14 amino acids long. V lost 2 bases, J lost 11 bases, and 15 bases lay in between. The CDR3 DNA is TGTGCCAGCAGCTTATCCGCACAGGGAAGGAAACTGTTTTTT. It specifies CASSLSAQGRKLFF.

The J gene is TRBJ2-5, the V gene TRBV30, with D unresolved. This CDR3 has 10 amino acids. Germline values: CDR1 GTSNPN, CDR2 SVGIG (reference sequence). V lost 7 bases and J lost 2, with 5 bases in between. The CDR3 here is CASRQETQYF. CDR3 bases: TGTGCCTCCCGACAAGAGACCCAGTACTTC.

The chain couples TRBV21-1 to TRBJ2-7; the DNA was not used to check the table's D call, TRBD1. TRBV21-1 is a pseudogene. The CDR3 has 15 amino acids. The CDR3 DNA sequence: TGTGCCAGCAGCGTCTGGGGACAGGAATTACGAGCGCAGTACTTC. This encodes CASSVWGQELRAQYF.

The V and J genes are TRBV28 and TRBJ2-2; no clear D. V gave up 3 bases and J gave up 3 bases, with 17 bases separating them. The CDR3 is 17 amino acids. Germline V gene data show CDR1 as MDHEN and CDR2 as SYDVKM. This chain's CDR3 is CASSFPALGVDTGELFF. For the CDR3, the DNA is TGTGCCAGCAGTTTTCCCGCCCTTGGGGTAGACACCGGGGAGCTGTTTTTT.

V and J are TRBV5-6 and TRBJ2-2; D is uncertain. Germline lookup yields CDR1 SGHDT and CDR2 YYEEEE. Trimming shortened V by 4 bases and J by 5 bases, and 9 bases separated the two germline ends. The CDR3 runs to 13 residues. CDR3 loop: CASSQLQTGELFF. The DNA of the CDR3 is TGTGCCAGCAGCCAACTACAAACCGGGGAGCTGTTTTTT. Full variable domain (rest looked up from reference TRBV5-6 and TRBJ2-2): DAGVTQSPTHLIKTRGQQVTLRCSPKSGHDTVSWYQQALGQGPQFIFQYYEEEERQRGNFPDRFSGHQFPNYSSELNVNALLLGDSALYLCASSQLQTGELFFGEGSRLTVL.

The rearrangement uses TRBV9 and TRBJ1-6; 7 bases align to TRBD1. CDR3 length: 16 residues. Germline V lookup: CDR1 SGDLS, CDR2 YYNGEE. The trim removed 3 bases at V and 13 bases at J, leaving 16 bases unmatched. CDR3 coding DNA: TGTGCCAGCAGCGAAGACAGGGTTTTAGGGGTTTCCCCCCTCCACTTT. This encodes CASSEDRVLGVSPLHF.

This chain uses TRBV6-5 with TRBJ1-2; tentative D call: TRBD1 (5 bases). The CDR3 is 13 residues long. Deletions cut 6 bases from V and 8 bases from J, with 16 bases between. The germline CDR1 and CDR2 sequences are MNHEY and SVGAGI. Here the CDR3 reads CASRTGTVSGYTF. The CDR3 DNA sequence: TGTGCCAGCAGGACCGGGACCGTGAGCGGCTACACCTTC.

This chain connects TRBV7-9 to TRBJ2-2; TRBD1 matches 9 bases. V lost 3 bases, J lost 3 bases, and 5 bases stayed unmatched. Germline V lookup: CDR1 SEHNR, CDR2 FQNEAQ (reference sequence). This CDR3 region has 16 residues. The CDR3 coding sequence is TGTGCCAGCAGCTTCGACAGGGGGTCGTACACCGGGGAGCTGTTTTTT. It is translated as CASSFDRGSYTGELFF.

The rearrangement links TRBV28 to TRBJ1-5; D is uncertain. The CDR3 has 16 amino acids. The V end lost 5 bases, the J end lost 0 bases, and 14 bases lay between the germline ends. Germline V gene sequence: CDR1 MDHEN, CDR2 SYDVKM. This CDR3 reads CASSLGLSYSNQPQHF. The DNA for the CDR3 is TGTGCCAGCAGTCTTGGACTGAGCTATAGCAATCAGCCCCAGCATTTT.

This clone was seen a few times. The gene calls are TRBV7-2 and TRBJ2-2, with a possible D match to TRBD2 (6 bases). The CDR3 has 15 amino acids. Germline assignment: CDR1 SGHTA and CDR2 FQGNSA. V was pared by 1 base and J by 6 bases, with 12 bases between. The CDR3 nucleotides read TGTGCCAGCAGCTTAGAAGGAGGGTTGGCCGGGGAGCTGTTTTTT. It yields the protein CASSLEGGLAGELFF.